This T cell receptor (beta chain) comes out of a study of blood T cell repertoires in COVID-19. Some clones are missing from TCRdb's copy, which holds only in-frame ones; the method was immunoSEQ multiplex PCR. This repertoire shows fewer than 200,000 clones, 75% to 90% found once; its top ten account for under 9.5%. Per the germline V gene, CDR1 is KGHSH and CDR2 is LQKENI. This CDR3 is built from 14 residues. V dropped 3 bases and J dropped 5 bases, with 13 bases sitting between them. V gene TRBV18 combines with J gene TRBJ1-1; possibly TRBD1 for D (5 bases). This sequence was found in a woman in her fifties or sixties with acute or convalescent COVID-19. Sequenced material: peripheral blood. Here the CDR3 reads CASSPGQVRTEAFF. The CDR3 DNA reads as TGTGCCAGCTCACCGGGGCAGGTGCGTACTGAAGCTTTCTTT.